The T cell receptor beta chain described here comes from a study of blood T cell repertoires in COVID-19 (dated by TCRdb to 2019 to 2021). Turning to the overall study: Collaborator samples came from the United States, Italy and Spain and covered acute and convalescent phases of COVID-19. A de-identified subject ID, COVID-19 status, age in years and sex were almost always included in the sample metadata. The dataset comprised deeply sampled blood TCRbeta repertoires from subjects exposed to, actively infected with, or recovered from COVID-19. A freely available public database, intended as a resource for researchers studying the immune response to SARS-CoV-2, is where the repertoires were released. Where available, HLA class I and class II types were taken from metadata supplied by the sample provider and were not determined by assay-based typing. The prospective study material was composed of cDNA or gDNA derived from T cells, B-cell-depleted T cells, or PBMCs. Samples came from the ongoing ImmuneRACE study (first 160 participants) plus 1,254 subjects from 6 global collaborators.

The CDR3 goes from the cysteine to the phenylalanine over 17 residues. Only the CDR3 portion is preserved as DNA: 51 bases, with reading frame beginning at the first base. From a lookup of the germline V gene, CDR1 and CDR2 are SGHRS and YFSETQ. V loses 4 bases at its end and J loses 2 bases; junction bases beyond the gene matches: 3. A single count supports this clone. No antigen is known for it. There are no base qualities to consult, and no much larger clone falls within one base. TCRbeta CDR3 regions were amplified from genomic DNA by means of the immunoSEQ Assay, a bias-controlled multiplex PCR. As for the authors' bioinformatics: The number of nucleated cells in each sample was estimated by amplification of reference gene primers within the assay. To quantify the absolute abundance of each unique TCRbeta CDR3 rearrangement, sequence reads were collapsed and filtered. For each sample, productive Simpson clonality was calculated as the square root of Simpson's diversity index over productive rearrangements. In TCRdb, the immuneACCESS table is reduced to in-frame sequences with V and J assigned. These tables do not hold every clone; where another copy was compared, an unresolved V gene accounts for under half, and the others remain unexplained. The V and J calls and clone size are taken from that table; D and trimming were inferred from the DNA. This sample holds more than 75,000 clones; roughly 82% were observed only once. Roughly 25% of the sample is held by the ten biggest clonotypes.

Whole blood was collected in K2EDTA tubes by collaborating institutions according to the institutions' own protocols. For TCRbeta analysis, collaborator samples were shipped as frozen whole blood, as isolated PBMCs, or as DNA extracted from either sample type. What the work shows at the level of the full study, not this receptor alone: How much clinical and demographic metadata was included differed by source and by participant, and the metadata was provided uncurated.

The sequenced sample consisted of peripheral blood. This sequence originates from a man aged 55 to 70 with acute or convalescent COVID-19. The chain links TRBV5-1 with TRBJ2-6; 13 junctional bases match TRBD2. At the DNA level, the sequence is TGCGCCAGCAGCCTACTAGCGGGGGGGCCTGGGGCCAACGTCCTGACTTTC. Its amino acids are CASSLLAGGPGANVLTF.